These 3 T cell receptor beta chains share one sample of origin, sequenced in a study of human T cells and chemical hapten exposure. MiXCR, applied by TCRdb to the RACE reads, yields one record per CDR3 protein. Here the sample spans some 400,000 distinct CDR3 sequences, approximately 5.1% being singletons. The time point here: pre-sensitization, week 0. Noted treatment: therapeutic diphenylcyclopropenone sensitization with weekly scalp DPC. Sample: whole blood, taken in connection with sensitization to the hapten diphenylcyclopropenone (DPC). Receptors were obtained from a woman aged 45 to 65 with alopecia areata. Some clones in this sample may be carry-over from other donors' samples.

V is TRBV5-5 and J is TRBJ1-1, with 8 bases matching TRBD1. The CDR3 has 14 residues. Germline V CDR1 and CDR2: SGHKS, YYEKEE (reference sequence). With V trimmed by 5 bases and J by 5 bases, 8 bases remained unmatched. The CDR3 sequence: CASRTDRAGTEAFF. CDR3 in DNA: TGTGCCAGCAGAACGGACAGGGCTGGGACTGAAGCTTTCTTT.

This clonotype was seen more than once but under ten times. The CDR3: CASSVREDGTDTQYF. The CDR3 region has the DNA TGTGCCAGCAGCGTTCGGGAGGATGGAACAGATACGCAGTATTTT. The chain carries TRBV7-2 and TRBJ2-3, with TRBD2 identical over 7 bases. Per germline, CDR1 SGHTA and CDR2 FQGNSA. J lost 3 bases, V lost 5 bases, and 8 bases had no gene match. The CDR3 consists of 15 residues.

The chain couples TRBV12-3 or TRBV12-4 to TRBJ2-2, with TRBD2 matching 14 bases. The CDR3 contains 18 residues. The V gene end was trimmed by 5 bases and the J gene end by 4 bases; junction bases not matched to a gene: 9. The CDR3 loop reads CASSPSGLAGAGTGELFF. DNA for the CDR3: TGTGCCAGCAGTCCTTCGGGACTAGCGGGAGCGGGCACCGGGGAGCTGTTTTTT.